This T cell receptor beta chain was profiled in a study of cytomegalovirus exposure and HLA in healthy donors. Study-wide findings and caveats: The study assumed roughly uniform donor sequencing depth for presence/absence analyses.

This clone was detected a few times. The antigen is undetermined. The trim removed 4 bases at V and 0 bases at J, leaving 2 bases unmatched. Germline CDR1 SGDLS, CDR2 YYNGEE. The CDR3 length is 14 residues. PCR was performed using 60 Vbeta and 13 Jbeta primers. Assay used: immunoSEQ multiplex PCR; TCRdb lists only in-frame clones, some missing. The sample records 150,000 to 200,000 clones, around 79% being singletons. The receptor's source is a woman between 45 and 65 years old in good health and CMV-seronegative. Specimen: PBMCs. This rearrangement joins TRBV9 to TRBJ2-3, with TRBD1 matching over 7 bases. CDR3 coding DNA: TGTGCCAGCAGCCGAGGGGGCAGCACAGATACGCAGTATTTT. Protein product: CASSRGGSTDTQYF.